This T cell receptor beta chain was documented in a study of identical twins. This clonotype was detected only a few times. Its antigen is unidentified. MiXCR, run by TCRdb on the 5' RACE reads, gives a single entry per CDR3 protein. Counted here are 1,800,000 or so distinct CDR3 sequences, less than 40% occurring once; the ten biggest clones make up about 0.27%. Whole-study findings and limits: Cord blood's abundant beta clonotypes had fewer insertions, unlike memory repertoires.

Source material: cord blood. The receptor was derived from a newborn girl in good health.

Here the CDR3 reads CASSLGLAGGLQETQYF. In DNA, the CDR3 is TGTGCCAGCAGCTTAGGACTAGCGGGGGGACTCCAAGAGACCCAGTACTTC. The rearrangement links TRBV9 to TRBJ2-5, with 14 nucleotides matching TRBD2. This CDR3 has 17 residues. Trimming cost V 4 bases and J 1 base; bases outside gene matches: 6. The germline V gene has CDR1 SGDLS and CDR2 YYNGEE.